The 25 T cell receptor beta chains in this list originate from one sample, sequenced in a study of graft-versus-host responses after intestinal transplantation. These receptors have no known antigen. Clones were sequenced by immunoSEQ multiplex PCR, and TCRdb holds only the in-frame ones, with some missing. This sample carries about 80,000 clones, roughly nine tenths of them seen once, and the ten largest clones take roughly 0.37%. The source was unstimulated CD4+ T cells sorted from spleen or lymph node cells, collected before intestinal transplant. These receptors were obtained from a human donor who received an intestinal transplant.

The chain couples TRBV5-1 to TRBJ2-7; TRBD2 aligns across 7 bases. Germline CDR1 is SGHRS and CDR2 is YFSETQ. This CDR3 region has 17 residues. With V trimmed by 4 bases and J by 0 bases, 13 bases remained unmatched. CDR3 bases: TGCGCCAGCAGCCCCGCAGGGAGCGGGGAGACCTCCTACGAGCAGTACTTC. Translated, it gives CASSPAGSGETSYEQYF.

This clone turned up a few times. The chain carries TRBV18 and TRBJ2-2; 10 bases are shared with TRBD2. V shed 3 bases and J 3 bases; nucleotides not matched to a gene: 4. Germline V gene sequence: CDR1 KGHSH, CDR2 LQKENI. The length of the CDR3 is 16 residues. CDR3 protein: CASSPLAGVDTGELFF. DNA of the CDR3: TGTGCCAGCTCACCGCTAGCGGGAGTGGACACCGGGGAGCTGTTTTTT.

The genes are TRBV15 and TRBJ2-6; D might be TRBD2 (5 bases). CDR3 length: 15 amino acids. From germline, CDR1 is LNHNV and CDR2 YYDKDF (reference sequence). Between the trimmed V and J ends, which lost 3 bases and 2 bases, there was a span of 8 bases. CDR3 coding DNA: TGTGCCACCAGCAGGGAGAGGGCTGGGGCCAACGTCCTGACTTTC. This codes for CATSRERAGANVLTF.

This clone was observed once. This chain links TRBV7-3 with TRBJ2-5; D might be TRBD1 (7 bases). The CDR3 loop spans 15 amino acids. V was clipped by 2 bases and J by 5 bases, with 15 bases between them. Germline V lookup: CDR1 SGHTA, CDR2 FQGTGA. The CDR3 region is CASSLGGKGAETQYF. For the CDR3, the DNA is TGTGCCAGCAGCTTAGGCGGGAAGGGGGCCGAGACCCAGTACTTC.

The table lists this clone with a count of one. The J gene is TRBJ2-1, the V gene TRBV20-1; weak D call: TRBD2 (5 bases). The germline CDR1 and CDR2 sequences are DFQATT and SNEGSKA (reference sequence). V dropped 5 bases and J dropped 8 bases, with 10 bases sitting between them. There are 11 residues in the CDR3. The CDR3 DNA follows: TGCAGTGCTGGGAGAGACTATGAGCAGTTCTTC. Its translation is CSAGRDYEQFF.

The chain carries TRBV28 and TRBJ2-1; D might be TRBD2 (6 bases). Trimming left V 2 bases short and J 5 bases short, with 16 bases between. Germline V CDR1 and CDR2: MDHEN, SYDVKM. This CDR3 contains 16 residues. Here the CDR3 DNA reads TGTGCCAGCAGTTTACGGGCGGGACTGGGCAACAATGAGCAGTTCTTC. This encodes CASSLRAGLGNNEQFF.

The V gene is TRBV5-1, the J gene TRBJ1-1, with TRBD1 identical over 7 bases. Trimming at V came to 2 bases and at J to 0 bases, leaving 4 bases not matched to a gene. Germline V lookup: CDR1 SGHRS, CDR2 YFSETQ. CDR3 size: 15 residues. DNA for the CDR3: TGCGCCAGCAGCTTAGCAGGGGGGATGAACACTGAAGCTTTCTTT. Residues: CASSLAGGMNTEAFF.

The rearrangement links TRBV29-1 to TRBJ1-5; a weak D match, TRBD1 (6 bases). Germline V gene data show CDR1 as SQVTM and CDR2 as ANQGSEA. Between the trimmed V and J ends, which lost 6 bases and 4 bases, there was a span of 16 bases. The CDR3 covers 14 residues. The CDR3 reads CSVRDKGGNQPQHF. The CDR3, as DNA: TGCAGCGTCCGGGACAAGGGCGGGAATCAGCCCCAGCATTTT.

The chain recombines TRBV11-2 with TRBJ2-5; 9 bases line up with TRBD2. The DNA end is more similar to TRBJ2-7, so the J call may be wrong. This CDR3 has 15 residues. Germline V lookup: CDR1 SGHAT, CDR2 FQNNGV. CDR3 residues: CASSLLASGTYEQYF. CDR3 nucleotide sequence: TGTGCCAGCAGCTTGCTTGCTAGCGGGACCTACGAGCAGTACTTC.

This clone was observed once. The chain is built from TRBV11-2 and TRBJ1-2; 7 nucleotides align to TRBD1. Unmatched junction bases numbered 11, after V lost 2 bases and J lost 8 bases. The CDR3 is 15 residues long. The germline gives CDR1 SGHAT, CDR2 FQNNGV. The CDR3 bases are TGTGCCAGCAGCTTAAATATCCAGGGGGTGATCGGCTACACCTTC. Its translation is CASSLNIQGVIGYTF.

V is TRBV9 and J is TRBJ2-7; tentatively, D is TRBD2 (5 bases). From germline, CDR1 is SGDLS and CDR2 YYNGEE. V gave up 3 bases and J gave up 5 bases, with 15 bases separating them. The CDR3 has 14 residues. CDR3 DNA: TGTGCCAGCAGCGATCGACCGGAGGCCAACGAGCAGTACTTC. Protein product: CASSDRPEANEQYF.

J is TRBJ2-1 and V is TRBV5-1; tentatively, D is TRBD2 (5 bases). Germline V lookup: CDR1 SGHRS, CDR2 YFSETQ. The CDR3 has 13 amino acids. Trimming removed 4 bases at V and 9 bases at J, with 14 bases between. The CDR3 reads CASSDPGRVEQFF. DNA of the CDR3: TGCGCCAGCAGCGACCCCGGGCGGGTTGAGCAGTTCTTC. Complete variable domain (other parts from reference TRBV5-1 and TRBJ2-1): KAGVTQTPRYLIKTRGQQVTLSCSPISGHRSVSWYQQTPGQGLQFLFEYFSETQRNKGNFPGRFSGRQFSNSRSEMNVSTLELGDSALYLCASSDPGRVEQFFGPGTRLTVL.

J is TRBJ1-2 and V is TRBV6-1, with D possibly TRBD1 on 5 matching bases. CDR3 length: 13 residues. Germline-derived CDR1 and CDR2 are MNHNS and SASEGT. Trimming stripped 7 bases from V and 4 bases from J, with 13 bases between. CDR3 protein: CASTGEVVYGYTF. As DNA, the CDR3 is TGTGCCAGCACGGGGGAAGTAGTCTATGGCTACACCTTC.

The chain employs TRBV10-3 and TRBJ2-7, with D unclear. CDR3 length: 12 amino acids. The V gene's germline CDR1 is ENHRY and CDR2 SYGVKD. Between the trimmed V and J ends, which lost 8 bases and 1 base, there was a span of 9 bases. CDR3 region: CAIGWASYEQYF. CDR3 coding DNA: TGTGCCATCGGTTGGGCTTCCTACGAGCAGTACTTC.

The V gene is TRBV29-1, the J gene TRBJ2-3, with TRBD2 matching over 12 bases. The CDR3 has 16 amino acids. CDR1 and CDR2 (germline): SQVTM, ANQGSEA. The V segment lost 1 base and the J segment 1 base; nucleotides outside the gene matches: 3. As DNA, the CDR3 is TGCAGCGTTGAAGGGACTAGCGGGACCCGCACAGATACGCAGTATTTT. Residues: CSVEGTSGTRTDTQYF.

In this sample, this clone turned up once. In DNA, the CDR3 is TGCGCCAGCAGCGCCCTAGCGGGCAATGAGCAGTTCTTC. Residues: CASSALAGNEQFF. This sequence joins TRBV5-1 and TRBJ2-1; 8 bases match TRBD2. Germline CDR1 SGHRS, CDR2 YFSETQ. After removal of 4 bases from V and 6 bases from J, the junction contained 3 bases not matched to a gene. This CDR3 comprises 13 residues.

On this clone: The junction does not match germline at one end; this may be a read error. This sequence joins TRBV6-6 and TRBJ1-1; a possible D gene is TRBD1 (6 bases). This CDR3 has 15 residues. The germline V gene encodes CDR1 MNHNY and CDR2 SVGAGI (reference sequence). CDR3 sequence (DNA): TGTGCCAGCAGTGCCACAGGGATGTTGAAAACTGAAGCTTTCTTT. Translating gives CASSATGMLKTEAFF.

The chain links TRBV7-3 to TRBJ2-7; the D gene is possibly TRBD2 (5 bases). With 0 bases removed from V and 5 bases from J, the gap between germline ends came to 8 bases. This CDR3 comprises 13 residues. The germline gives CDR1 SGHTA, CDR2 FQGTGA. The CDR3 reads CASSLTGGHEQYF. CDR3 bases: TGTGCCAGCAGCTTAACAGGAGGACACGAGCAGTACTTC. Combining the CDR3 with reference TRBV7-3 and TRBJ2-7 gives the whole variable domain GAGVSQTPSNKVTEKGKYVELRCDPISGHTALYWYRQSLGQGPEFLIYFQGTGAADDSGLPNDRFFAVRPEGSVSTLKIQRTERGDSAVYLCASSLTGGHEQYFGPGTRLTVT.

The chain has TRBV6-1 and TRBJ2-2; TRBD2 matches at 7 bases. The CDR3 is 15 residues long. Germline-derived CDR1 and CDR2 are MNHNS and SASEGT. J was trimmed by 3 bases and V by 5 bases; bases with no gene match: 6. The DNA for the CDR3 is TGTGCCAGCAGTAAATCTAGCGGAGACACCGGGGAGCTGTTTTTT. This codes for CASSKSSGDTGELFF.

The chain carries TRBV25-1 and TRBJ1-5, with D uncertain. V lost 3 bases, J lost 2 bases, and 5 bases lay in between. Germline CDR1 is MGHDK and CDR2 is SYGVNS. The CDR3 loop spans 13 amino acids. The CDR3 DNA is TGTGCCAGCAGTGATTATGGCAATCAGCCCCAGCATTTT. It yields the protein CASSDYGNQPQHF.

J is TRBJ2-2 and V is TRBV19; tentative D call: TRBD1 (5 bases). The CDR3 totals 15 residues. CDR1 is LNHDA, CDR2 SQIVND, per germline (reference sequence). V gave up 5 bases and J gave up 2 bases, with 12 bases separating them. The chain's CDR3 is CASSLGHTNTGELFF. The DNA for the CDR3 is TGTGCCAGTAGTTTGGGGCATACAAACACCGGGGAGCTGTTTTTT.

The V gene is TRBV27, the J gene TRBJ2-5; 9 bases agree with TRBD2. The CDR3 covers 17 residues. The J segment lost 0 bases and the V segment lost 8 bases, leaving 13 bases of the junction unmatched. Germline lookup yields CDR1 MNHEY and CDR2 SMNVEV (reference sequence). The CDR3 sequence is CASSPLWGGGDQETQYF. The CDR3 DNA follows: TGTGCCAGCTCCCCCCTTTGGGGCGGGGGGGACCAAGAGACCCAGTACTTC.

The chain joins TRBV28 to TRBJ1-1; 9 positions match TRBD1. This CDR3 comprises 12 residues. CDR1 MDHEN and CDR2 SYDVKM come from the germline V gene. With 6 bases clipped from V and 10 bases from J, the junction kept 6 bases outside the gene matches. The CDR3 region is CASRLRQGGAFF. In DNA form, the CDR3 reads TGTGCCAGCAGACTTCGACAGGGGGGAGCTTTCTTT.

The chain couples TRBV5-1 to TRBJ2-1; possibly TRBD2 for D (6 bases). V was shortened by 0 bases and J by 0 bases, with 7 bases between the two germline ends. Germline CDR1 and CDR2: SGHRS and YFSETQ. The CDR3 is made up of 15 amino acids. CDR3 in amino acids: CASSLAGSSYNEQFF. The DNA of the CDR3 is TGCGCCAGCAGCTTGGCCGGGAGCTCCTACAATGAGCAGTTCTTC. Variable domain in full (rest from reference TRBV5-1 and TRBJ2-1): KAGVTQTPRYLIKTRGQQVTLSCSPISGHRSVSWYQQTPGQGLQFLFEYFSETQRNKGNFPGRFSGRQFSNSRSEMNVSTLELGDSALYLCASSLAGSSYNEQFFGPGTRLTVL.

This chain uses TRBV19 with TRBJ1-5; D is ambiguous. The CDR3 covers 17 residues. Germline CDR1 LNHDA, CDR2 SQIVND (reference sequence). V gave up 1 base and J gave up 1 base, with 14 bases separating them. The CDR3 DNA reads as TGTGCCAGTAGTATAGCGGCCGGGGTGAAAAGCAATCAGCCCCAGCATTTT. Its translation: CASSIAAGVKSNQPQHF.